This record concerns one TCR beta chain sequence. Its antigen is unknown. The source of the sample is a study of T cell repertoires and Cas9 in healthy adults. Study at large: SpCas9-reactive CD4 and CD8 T cells were characterized for potency, cytotoxicity and lineage.

The germline gives CDR1 MNHNS, CDR2 SASEGT. The CDR3 extends over 14 amino acids. The V end was cut by 3 bases, the J end by 2 bases, with 8 bases between. Study results and limitations: SpCas9-reactive effector T cells were reportedly restrained in vitro by SpCas9-reactive regulatory T cells.

Only in-frame clones appear in the TCRdb table, and some are missing; sequencing was by immunoSEQ multiplex PCR. The top ten clones hold about 0.87% of a sample with tens of thousands of clones, 92% of them seen once. The sequence came from a human donor in good health. The sequencing input was CD4+ effector T cells (CD127+, CD25-, CD137-, CD154-) from PBMCs; culture status not recorded. The gene calls are TRBV6-1 and TRBJ1-5, with a possible D match to TRBD1 (6 bases). The CDR3 bases are TGTGCCAGCAGTGATCCAGGGGGCAATCAGCCCCAGCATTTT. This translates into CASSDPGGNQPQHF.